This note documents a single TCR beta chain sequence. This clonotype was detected only a few times. There is no known antigen for this receptor. One base away there is no much larger clone; base qualities are not given. This specimen belongs to a study of T cells after yellow fever vaccination (dated by TCRdb to the late 2010s). Study-level background: The SMART-Seq v4 Ultra Low Input RNA kit was used to prepare libraries from fractions with low cell numbers. Two healthy male donors, one aged 18 to 30 and one aged 30 to 40 years, were included in the cohort. Blood samples were taken at several timepoints before and after primary and secondary immunization, and bulk PBMC replicates and cell subsets were isolated. To follow T-cell clones before and after primary and booster YFV17D yellow fever vaccination, bulk TCR alpha and beta repertoires were sequenced over time. The paper's findings and limits, for the study overall: Compared with the primary T-cell response, the secondary T-cell response was weaker but faster, peaking on day 5 rather than day 15. A small fraction of clonotypes appeared in both the CD4 and CD8 compartments, likely as a result of convergent recombination. Computational filtering was needed because FACS-sorted repertoires could contain abundant contaminating clonotypes from the bulk population. Most clones expanded after primary vaccination (96% of CD4 and 70% to 90% of CD8) were re-detected after the booster, suggesting that broad memory maintenance occurred. Only two donors were included in the study, so the extent to which the findings can be generalized is limited.

This specimen's treatment or condition label, interpreted: live attenuated yellow fever vaccine strain. At each blood-draw timepoint, two biological replicates of bulk PBMCs were obtained. PBMCs were isolated from peripheral blood using a standard Ficoll-Paque protocol. TriZol was used to extract RNA from bulk PBMCs, CD4 and CD8 fractions, and dextramer-positive and dextramer-negative fractions. Relative to germline, V is 2 bases shorter and J is 4 bases shorter, with 11 bases between their ends. The CDR3 holds 14 amino acids from the cysteine to the phenylalanine. The CDR3 DNA has 42 bases and is translated from base 1. Reading the germline V gene (reference sequence) gives CDR1 MNHNY and CDR2 SVGAGI. The instrument was an Illumina NovaSeq 6000. TCR cDNA was made using 5'RACE template switching, a step that added a universal primer site and unique molecular identifiers. Priming for cDNA synthesis came from both the TCR alpha and TCR beta constant segments. Two PCR steps were used to amplify libraries, with sample barcodes and sequencing adapters being added in the second step. Sequencing of libraries was performed on Illumina HiSeq 2500 (2x100 bp) or NovaSeq (2x150 bp). The authors processed their data as follows. MIGEC was used to demultiplex reads and collapse the reads into UMI consensus sequences, and MiXCR was used for V(D)J alignment. Vaccine-responding clonotypes were identified with edgeR using replicate PBMC samples, with FDR below 0.01 and a log2 fold change above 5 up to day 15 being required. CD4 or CD8 identity was assigned to each bulk clonotype according to whether the clonotype was present at higher abundance in the sequenced CD4 repertoire or the sequenced CD8 repertoire. Through fastp at Q25 and MiXCR, TCRdb rebuilt clones from the public reads, retaining in-frame beta chains. CDR3 protein duplicates are merged, each entry listing the most common genes and DNA. It is TCRdb's table, rather than the study itself, that gives the V and J calls and clone size. The sample yields fewer than 500,000 distinct CDR3 sequences; about 19% were counted once. The top ten clones comprise 15% to 20% of the sample.

The sequences come from PBMCs, collected before the yellow fever booster vaccination. This clonotype was sampled from a man aged 18-30 years who received the YFV17D yellow fever vaccine. The receptor chain draws on TRBV6-6 and TRBJ1-1, with no reliable assignment of the D segment. The DNA reads as follows: TGTGCCAGCAGTTACCCCGGAAGGACCACTGAAGCTTTCTTT. It translates to CASSYPGRTTEAFF.